This entry features one TCR beta chain sequence. This CDR3 spans 13 amino acids. CDR1 SGHTA and CDR2 FQGNSA come from the germline V gene. The V end was cut by 2 bases, the J end by 6 bases, with 10 bases between. As handled by the study authors: How many nucleated cells were present was estimated from reference gene primer amplification. Assay used: immunoSEQ multiplex PCR; TCRdb lists only in-frame clones, some missing. D and trimming come from the DNA, and the V and J calls and clone size come from that table. Of 150,000 to 200,000 clones listed, 80% to 85% are singletons. This entry belongs to a study of blood T cell repertoires in COVID-19. For the study at large: COVID-19 samples, acute and convalescent, were from the United States, Italy and Spain. PBMCs, B-cell-depleted T cells, or T cells were the source of the cDNA or gDNA that made up the material.

The sequencing sample was made of peripheral blood. The source of this sequence is a woman aged 25 to 39 with acute or convalescent COVID-19. The chain carries TRBV7-2 and TRBJ2-5; possible D gene TRBD1, 6 bases. CDR3 nucleotide sequence: TGTGCCAGCAGCTTAAAGGGGGAGAAGACCCAGTACTTC. Its translation: CASSLKGEKTQYF. Using reference TRBV7-2 and TRBJ2-5 for the parts outside the CDR3, the full variable domain is GAGVSQSPSNKVTEKGKDVELRCDPISGHTALYWYRQSLGQGLEFLIYFQGNSAPDKSGLPSDRFSAERTGGSVSTLTIQRTQQEDSAVYLCASSLKGEKTQYFGPGTRLLVL.